A selection of T cell receptor beta chains follows, all from one sample in a study of T cell changes during pregnancy in multiple sclerosis. Repertoires were generated with immunoSEQ multiplex PCR, while TCRdb's copy carries only in-frame clones and drops some. This table has roughly 49,000 clones, roughly 88% appearing once. This sample comprised peripheral blood, obtained in the first trimester of pregnancy. The source of these receptors is a female donor in good health, enrolled as a control in a pregnancy study. Each CDR3 is given with its conserved first and last residue. Fields, in order: clone size, D gene, J gene, V gene, CDR3 DNA, CDR3 protein. A D gene is named only where the DNA matches it firmly. A clone size is listed for some rows: how often the clone was seen (once, few, many), or a class if it is expanded.

clone size: -
D gene: -
J gene: TRBJ2-7
V gene: TRBV28
CDR3 DNA: TGTGCCAGCAGTGGCGGGTTATCCGGGGGGCGATACGAGCAGTACTTC
CDR3 protein: CASSGGLSGGRYEQYF

clone size: -
D gene: TRBD2
J gene: TRBJ2-1
V gene: TRBV5-5
CDR3 DNA: TGTGCCAGCAGCCCAGAGCGGGAGTCCTACAATGAGCAGTTCTTC
CDR3 protein: CASSPERESYNEQFF

clone size: -
D gene: -
J gene: TRBJ1-1
V gene: TRBV12-5
CDR3 DNA: TGTGCTAGTGGTTTACGCCCGAGCACTGAAGCTTTCTTT
CDR3 protein: CASGLRPSTEAFF

clone size: -
D gene: -
J gene: TRBJ1-1
V gene: TRBV30
CDR3 DNA: TGTGCCTGGAGGGAAGGCGGGGGAGCTTTCTTT
CDR3 protein: CAWREGGGAFF

clone size: -
D gene: -
J gene: TRBJ1-5
V gene: TRBV27
CDR3 DNA: TGTGCCAGCCGGGGGGCCCATCAGCCCCAGCATTTT
CDR3 protein: CASRGAHQPQHF

clone size: -
D gene: -
J gene: TRBJ2-2
V gene: TRBV28
CDR3 DNA: TGTGCCAGCACCTCCCCCGGGGGATGGACCGGGGAGCTGTTTTTT
CDR3 protein: CASTSPGGWTGELFF

clone size: -
D gene: TRBD1
J gene: TRBJ1-1
V gene: TRBV6-1
CDR3 DNA: TGTGCCAGCAGTGAGGCCTTAACAGGGGGCGCCCGGGTCACTGAAGCTTTCTTT
CDR3 protein: CASSEALTGGARVTEAFF

clone size: few
D gene: -
J gene: TRBJ1-5
V gene: TRBV6-5
CDR3 DNA: TGTGCCAGCAGCAATGGACAGTATCAGCCCCAGCATTTT
CDR3 protein: CASSNGQYQPQHF

clone size: -
D gene: TRBD2
J gene: TRBJ2-7
V gene: TRBV10-3
CDR3 DNA: TGTGCCATCAAAAGAGGGCTAGCGGGAGATGGGGTGAGCTACGAGCAGTACTTC
CDR3 protein: CAIKRGLAGDGVSYEQYF

clone size: once
D gene: -
J gene: TRBJ2-3
V gene: TRBV5-6
CDR3 DNA: TGTGCCAGCAGCTTGGTGTCCGGAGATACGCAGTATTTT
CDR3 protein: CASSLVSGDTQYF

clone size: -
D gene: -
J gene: TRBJ2-5
V gene: TRBV7-9
CDR3 DNA: TGTGCCAGCAGCTCCAGACTAGAGGTTGTTGAGACCCAGTACTTC
CDR3 protein: CASSSRLEVVETQYF

clone size: -
D gene: -
J gene: TRBJ1-5
V gene: TRBV6-5
CDR3 DNA: TGTGCCAGCTCGGCCCTCGCAGGGTCGCCCCAGCATTTT
CDR3 protein: CASSALAGSPQHF

clone size: -
D gene: -
J gene: TRBJ2-1
V gene: TRBV27
CDR3 DNA: TGTGCCAGCAGTCACGCACAGGGAATCTCCTACAATGAGCAGTTCTTC
CDR3 protein: CASSHAQGISYNEQFF

clone size: -
D gene: TRBD2
J gene: TRBJ2-5
V gene: TRBV4-1
CDR3 DNA: TGCGCCAGCAGCCAATTCACGGGGGGAAACCAAGAGACCCAGTACTTC
CDR3 protein: CASSQFTGGNQETQYF

clone size: -
D gene: -
J gene: TRBJ2-1
V gene: TRBV18
CDR3 DNA: TGTGCCAGCTCACCTCGTCCCGGGGGTTACAATGAGCAGTTCTTC
CDR3 protein: CASSPRPGGYNEQFF

clone size: -
D gene: -
J gene: TRBJ2-7
V gene: TRBV4-3
CDR3 DNA: TGCGCCAGCAGCCAAGATCACGGGGGCGAGCAGTACTTC
CDR3 protein: CASSQDHGGEQYF

clone size: -
D gene: -
J gene: TRBJ2-7
V gene: TRBV18
CDR3 DNA: TGTGCCAGCTCACCAGCGGGAAACCCTTCCGAGCAGTACTTC
CDR3 protein: CASSPAGNPSEQYF

clone size: -
D gene: TRBD1
J gene: TRBJ1-4
V gene: TRBV5-8
CDR3 DNA: TGTGCCAGCAGCCCCGACCCAGGGGGCTGGAGTGAAAAACTGTTTTTT
CDR3 protein: CASSPDPGGWSEKLFF

clone size: -
D gene: -
J gene: TRBJ2-1
V gene: TRBV7-3
CDR3 DNA: TGTGCCAGCAGCTTAAAAGTCGGTGAGCAGTTCTTC
CDR3 protein: CASSLKVGEQFF

clone size: -
D gene: -
J gene: TRBJ1-2
V gene: TRBV1
CDR3 DNA: TGCACCAGCAGCCAAGATTTTCAGGGGGCGAATGGCTACACCTTC
CDR3 protein: CTSSQDFQGANGYTF

clone size: -
D gene: -
J gene: TRBJ2-1
V gene: TRBV30
CDR3 DNA: TGTGCCGGTAGGGGGTCTAGTGAGGCAGCTGAGCAGTTCTTC
CDR3 protein: CAGRGSSEAAEQFF

clone size: few
D gene: TRBD2
J gene: TRBJ2-3
V gene: TRBV6-4
CDR3 DNA: TGTGCCAGCAGTGACTCCGGGACTAGCGGGGCAGATACGCAGTATTTT
CDR3 protein: CASSDSGTSGADTQYF

clone size: -
D gene: -
J gene: TRBJ2-7
V gene: TRBV9
CDR3 DNA: TGTGCCAGCAGCGTAGCAGTCAGTCAGGGCGCCGAGCAGTACTTC
CDR3 protein: CASSVAVSQGAEQYF

clone size: once
D gene: -
J gene: TRBJ2-1
V gene: TRBV7-2
CDR3 DNA: TGTGCCAGCAGCGCGGCCACTCGGGATGAGCAGTTCTTC
CDR3 protein: CASSAATRDEQFF

clone size: -
D gene: TRBD2
J gene: TRBJ2-3
V gene: TRBV9
CDR3 DNA: TGTGCCAGCAGCTCCTCTCGACTAGCGGGAACAGATACGCAGTATTTT
CDR3 protein: CASSSSRLAGTDTQYF

clone size: -
D gene: -
J gene: TRBJ2-3
V gene: TRBV7-2
CDR3 DNA: TGTGCCAGCAGCTTCTACCAGGGAACAGATACGCAGTATTTT
CDR3 protein: CASSFYQGTDTQYF

clone size: -
D gene: -
J gene: TRBJ2-3
V gene: TRBV7-2
CDR3 DNA: TGTGCCAGCAGAAGCGGAGGGACTAGCACAGATACGCAGTATTTT
CDR3 protein: CASRSGGTSTDTQYF

clone size: -
D gene: -
J gene: TRBJ1-1
V gene: TRBV6-6
CDR3 DNA: TGTGCCAGCAGACACCCGGGACAGAACACTGAAGCTTTCTTT
CDR3 protein: CASRHPGQNTEAFF

clone size: -
D gene: -
J gene: TRBJ1-4
V gene: TRBV6-1
CDR3 DNA: TGTGCCAGCAGTGAAAGGAGCGGCCAGCCAAATGAAAAACTGTTTTTT
CDR3 protein: CASSERSGQPNEKLFF

clone size: -
D gene: TRBD2
J gene: TRBJ2-1
V gene: TRBV5-1
CDR3 DNA: TGCGCCAGCAGCTTGGAAGGCGGCGGGAGCTCCTACAATGAGCAGTTCTTC
CDR3 protein: CASSLEGGGSSYNEQFF

clone size: -
D gene: -
J gene: TRBJ2-7
V gene: TRBV29-1
CDR3 DNA: TGCAGCGTTGTACCCCCGCTCGTCGGCGAGCAGTACTTC
CDR3 protein: CSVVPPLVGEQYF

clone size: -
D gene: TRBD1
J gene: TRBJ2-3
V gene: TRBV5-1
CDR3 DNA: TGCGCCAGCAGCAAGGGACAGGGGAAGTTGACAGATACGCAGTATTTT
CDR3 protein: CASSKGQGKLTDTQYF

clone size: -
D gene: -
J gene: TRBJ2-5
V gene: TRBV5-1
CDR3 DNA: TGCGCCAGCAGCGCGGGACCGGCAGAGGAGACCCAGTACTTC
CDR3 protein: CASSAGPAEETQYF

clone size: -
D gene: TRBD2
J gene: TRBJ2-5
V gene: TRBV30
CDR3 DNA: TGTGCCTGGACGGGGGGAGGTAACCAAGAGACCCAGTACTTC
CDR3 protein: CAWTGGGNQETQYF

clone size: -
D gene: TRBD2
J gene: TRBJ2-1
V gene: TRBV19
CDR3 DNA: TGTGCCAGTAGTCCGACTAGCGGACCCCTTAGTGAGCAGTTCTTC
CDR3 protein: CASSPTSGPLSEQFF

clone size: -
D gene: -
J gene: TRBJ1-2
V gene: TRBV28
CDR3 DNA: TGTGCCAGCAGTTTATGGCATCCAGGGGCGGACGGGGGCTACACCTTC
CDR3 protein: CASSLWHPGADGGYTF

clone size: -
D gene: TRBD2
J gene: TRBJ2-3
V gene: TRBV2
CDR3 DNA: TGTGCCAGCAGGCAGTACCCCGGGACTAGCGGGAGTAGGGGCACAGATACGCAGTATTTT
CDR3 protein: CASRQYPGTSGSRGTDTQYF

clone size: -
D gene: TRBD2
J gene: TRBJ2-3
V gene: TRBV25-1
CDR3 DNA: TGTGCCAGCAGTGCCCCGTCCGGGACTAGCGCTAGCACAGATACGCAGTATTTT
CDR3 protein: CASSAPSGTSASTDTQYF

clone size: -
D gene: TRBD1
J gene: TRBJ1-1
V gene: TRBV6-1
CDR3 DNA: TGTGCCAGCAGCAGACAGGGTGGGGTGAACACTGAAGCTTTCTTT
CDR3 protein: CASSRQGGVNTEAFF

clone size: -
D gene: -
J gene: TRBJ2-2
V gene: TRBV19
CDR3 DNA: TGTGCCAGTAGTATCGTCCCAGGGGTTCTCGGGGAGCTGTTTTTT
CDR3 protein: CASSIVPGVLGELFF

clone size: -
D gene: -
J gene: TRBJ2-1
V gene: TRBV28
CDR3 DNA: TGTGCCAGCAGTCCCCTTGAGGGGGCCTACAATGAGCAGTTCTTC
CDR3 protein: CASSPLEGAYNEQFF

clone size: -
D gene: -
J gene: TRBJ1-3
V gene: TRBV7-9
CDR3 DNA: TGTGCCAGCAGCTTAGAGAGGGCGGGGGCGCGTCCTGGAAACACCATATATTTT
CDR3 protein: CASSLERAGARPGNTIYF

clone size: -
D gene: -
J gene: TRBJ2-5
V gene: TRBV7-8
CDR3 DNA: TGTGCCAGCAGCCCAGGGGTGACCCAGTACTTC
CDR3 protein: CASSPGVTQYF

clone size: -
D gene: -
J gene: TRBJ2-7
V gene: TRBV5-3
CDR3 DNA: TGTGCCAGAAGCCGCCACAGGGCCCCCTACGAGCAGTACTTC
CDR3 protein: CARSRHRAPYEQYF

clone size: -
D gene: -
J gene: TRBJ1-5
V gene: TRBV18
CDR3 DNA: TGTGCCAGCTCATCGCTGGAGGGGTACGGCAGCAATCAGCCCCAGCATTTT
CDR3 protein: CASSSLEGYGSNQPQHF

clone size: -
D gene: -
J gene: TRBJ2-5
V gene: TRBV7-2
CDR3 DNA: TGTGCCAGCAGCTCTAGTGTGTCCGGCGGGACCCAGTACTTC
CDR3 protein: CASSSSVSGGTQYF

clone size: -
D gene: -
J gene: TRBJ2-1
V gene: TRBV6-1
CDR3 DNA: TGTGCCAGCGGGGGCCTCTCCTACAATGAGCAGTTCTTC
CDR3 protein: CASGGLSYNEQFF

clone size: -
D gene: -
J gene: TRBJ2-3
V gene: TRBV6-5
CDR3 DNA: TGTGCCAGCAGTTCGACAGATACGCAGTATTTT
CDR3 protein: CASSSTDTQYF

clone size: once
D gene: -
J gene: TRBJ2-2
V gene: TRBV11-3
CDR3 DNA: TGTGCCAGCAGCTTTAGTGCGACCGGGGAGCTGTTTTTT
CDR3 protein: CASSFSATGELFF

clone size: once
D gene: TRBD1
J gene: TRBJ2-3
V gene: TRBV19
CDR3 DNA: TGTGCCAGTAGGATGGACAGGGGCACAGATACGCAGTATTTT
CDR3 protein: CASRMDRGTDTQYF